This TCR beta chain derives from a study of cytomegalovirus exposure and HLA in healthy donors. Trimming pared 4 bases from V and 4 bases from J, leaving 11 bases between. CDR3 length equals 14 residues. Germline assignment: CDR1 MDHEN and CDR2 SYDVKM. Researchers ran the PCR with 60 Vbeta and 13 Jbeta primers. Sequencing was performed with immunoSEQ multiplex PCR; in TCRdb, only in-frame clones are kept and a portion is missing. The sample includes roughly 160,000 clones, roughly 79% of them seen just once. The specimen sequenced was PBMCs. The receptor comes from a woman in her 50s in good health and CMV-seropositive. This rearrangement joins TRBV28 to TRBJ1-3; TRBD1 is a possible D gene (5 bases). The CDR3 loop is CASSSGDGGNTIYF. The CDR3 coding sequence is TGTGCCAGCAGTTCGGGGGATGGAGGAAACACCATATATTTT.